Shown below are 23 T cell receptor beta chains from a single sample sequenced in a study of blood T cell repertoires in COVID-19. Sequenced by immunoSEQ multiplex PCR; TCRdb stores in-frame clones only, minus some. This sample has more than 110,000 clones; 80% to 90% occur once, and the top ten carry about 4.1%. The sequenced material came from peripheral blood. These receptors were taken from a woman between 35 and 50 years old with acute or convalescent COVID-19.

This chain joins TRBV5-6 and TRBJ1-1; TRBD1 matches at 9 bases. Germline V gene lookup returns CDR1 SGHDT and CDR2 YYEEEE. The CDR3 sequence is 15 residues long. The V and J ends lost 2 bases and 0 bases, in that order; junction bases with no gene match: 2. In DNA, the CDR3 is TGTGCCAGCAGCTTAGGGACAGGGTTGAACACTGAAGCTTTCTTT. Amino acids: CASSLGTGLNTEAFF.

The V call is TRBV7-6, the J call TRBJ1-2; 8 positions agree with TRBD1. Germline assignment: CDR1 SGHVS and CDR2 FNYEAQ. The CDR3 consists of 15 residues. V lost 5 bases and J lost 7; bases outside the gene matches: 12. Here the CDR3 DNA reads TGTGCCAGCAGCCCGGGGACAGGATGGGCTCTTGGCTACACCTTC. Amino acids: CASSPGTGWALGYTF. The entire variable domain, with the rest obtained from reference TRBV7-6 and TRBJ1-2, is as follows: GAGVSQSPRYKVTKRGQDVALRCDPISGHVSLYWYRQALGQGPEFLTYFNYEAQQDKSGLPNDRFSAERPEGSISTLTIQRTEQRDSAMYRCASSPGTGWALGYTFGSGTRLTVV.

This chain connects TRBV18 to TRBJ1-4, with D possibly being TRBD1 (6 bases). The CDR3 spans 15 residues. Trimming took 3 bases from V and 0 from J, leaving 8 bases between them. The germline V gene encodes CDR1 KGHSH and CDR2 LQKENI. CDR3 bases: TGTGCCAGCTCACCGGCAGGGGCAACTAATGAAAAACTGTTTTTT. Residues: CASSPAGATNEKLFF.

This clone was recorded a few times. The CDR3 DNA sequence: TGTGCCAGTAGCCGGGACTCCTCCTACGAGCAGTACTTC. As protein: CASSRDSSYEQYF. This chain uses TRBV19 with TRBJ2-7; D is perhaps TRBD2 (6 bases). Germline CDR1 reads LNHDA; CDR2 reads SQIVND (reference sequence). The CDR3 totals 13 residues. V was shortened by 6 bases and J by 0 bases, with 9 bases between the two germline ends.

The chain uses TRBV4-3 and TRBJ1-5; possible D gene TRBD1, 6 bases. This CDR3 has 17 amino acids. V lost 3 bases to trimming and J lost 1 base, with 16 bases between them. Germline values: CDR1 LGHNA, CDR2 YSLEER. The CDR3 DNA is TGCGCCAGCAGCCAGGGGACACTGATGGGGAGCAATCAGCCCCAGCATTTT. It specifies CASSQGTLMGSNQPQHF.

The gene calls are TRBV6-2 or TRBV6-3 and TRBJ2-7; TRBD1 matches 7 bases. J lost 4 bases, V lost 0 bases, and 6 bases had no gene match. The CDR3 consists of 15 residues. CDR1 is MNHEY, CDR2 SVGEGT, per germline. The CDR3 nucleotides are TGTGCCAGCAGTTACTCGTCCGGGACAGCGTACGAGCAGTACTTC. Protein: CASSYSSGTAYEQYF.

The chain joins TRBV30 to TRBJ2-7; D perhaps matches TRBD2 (5 bases). Trimming removed 5 bases at V and 3 bases at J, with 14 bases between. CDR1 GTSNPN and CDR2 SVGIG come from the germline V gene (reference sequence). This CDR3 has 13 amino acids. As DNA, the CDR3 is TGTGCCTGGGGATTCCAGAGGGTCTACGAGCAGTACTTC. Its translation is CAWGFQRVYEQYF.

J is TRBJ1-5 and V is TRBV11-2, with a weak D call TRBD1 (5 bases). V lost 0 bases and J 9 bases, leaving 12 bases between the germline ends. Germline CDR1 and CDR2: SGHAT and FQNNGV. The CDR3 extends over 14 amino acids. CDR3: CASSLEGGVSPQHF. Here the CDR3 DNA reads TGTGCCAGCAGCTTAGAGGGGGGGGTCTCGCCCCAGCATTTT.

The V call is TRBV6-2 or TRBV6-3, the J call TRBJ2-7; 9 bases align to TRBD2. The trim removed 0 bases at V and 5 bases at J, leaving 5 bases unmatched. The CDR3 is 15 residues long. Germline V gives CDR1 MNHEY, CDR2 SVGEGT. The CDR3 DNA follows: TGTGCCAGCAGTTACTCGGTACTAGCGGGCAACGAGCAGTACTTC. Translation gives CASSYSVLAGNEQYF.

The chain combines TRBV18 with TRBJ1-1; 8 nucleotides agree with TRBD1. Unmatched junction bases numbered 3, after V lost 3 bases and J lost 6 bases. Germline V gives CDR1 KGHSH, CDR2 LQKENI. CDR3 length: 13 residues. The CDR3 DNA sequence: TGTGCCAGCTCACCGACAGGGGTAGCTGAAGCTTTCTTT. This codes for CASSPTGVAEAFF.

The chain combines TRBV4-3 with TRBJ2-7; D is uncertain. Germline V gene sequence: CDR1 LGHNA, CDR2 YSLEER. V lost 0 bases and J lost 3, with 12 bases in between. The CDR3 is 15 amino acids. CDR3 sequence (DNA): TGCGCCAGCAGCCAAGAGTTAGTCGGGTTCTACGAGCAGTACTTC. Translating gives CASSQELVGFYEQYF.

V is TRBV4-1 and J is TRBJ1-5; perhaps TRBD1 as D (6 bases). Per the germline V gene, CDR1 is MGHRA and CDR2 is YSYEKL. This CDR3 is built from 16 residues. Trimming removed 0 bases from V and 4 bases from J, with 13 bases in between. Written as DNA, the CDR3 is TGCGCCAGCAGCCAAGACACCGGGACAAGGAATCAGCCCCAGCATTTT. It is translated as CASSQDTGTRNQPQHF.

This clone was detected only a few times. The CDR3 region is CSVWTQNTEAFF. The CDR3 DNA is TGCAGCGTTTGGACACAGAACACTGAAGCTTTCTTT. This rearrangement joins TRBV29-1 to TRBJ1-1, with D perhaps matching TRBD1 (5 bases). Trimming stripped 5 bases from V and 1 base from J, with 8 bases between. CDR3 length: 12 residues. Looked up from germline, CDR1 is SQVTM and CDR2 is ANQGSEA. Full variable domain (remainder filled in from reference TRBV29-1 and TRBJ1-1): SAVISQKPSRDICQRGTSLTIQCQVDSQVTMMFWYRQQPGQSLTLIATANQGSEATYESGFVIDKFPISRPNLTFSTLTVSNMSPEDSSIYLCSVWTQNTEAFFGQGTRLTVV.

J is TRBJ1-2 and V is TRBV10-3; D unclear. V dropped 3 bases and J dropped 2 bases, with 4 bases sitting between them. Germline V gives CDR1 ENHRY, CDR2 SYGVKD. CDR3 length: 12 residues. CDR3 bases: TGTGCCATCAGTGACGGGAACTATGGCTACACCTTC. This sequence encodes CAISDGNYGYTF.

The V gene is TRBV6-5, the J gene TRBJ1-2; possibly TRBD1 for D (5 bases). The germline V gene encodes CDR1 MNHEY and CDR2 SVGAGI. The V and J ends lost 5 bases and 8 bases respectively, with 15 bases between them. This CDR3 comprises 13 residues. The CDR3: CASSREGSRGYTF. CDR3 coding DNA: TGTGCCAGCAGTAGGGAGGGGAGTCGAGGCTACACCTTC.

The chain couples TRBV7-2 to TRBJ1-5; possible D gene TRBD1, 5 bases. Germline V lookup: CDR1 SGHTA, CDR2 FQGNSA. The CDR3 sequence is 15 residues long. The V end lost 1 base, the J end lost 3 bases, and 10 bases lay between the germline ends. In nucleotides, the CDR3 is TGTGCCAGCAGCTTAGGGCAGGGCTACAATCAGCCCCAGCATTTT. Translation gives CASSLGQGYNQPQHF.

This clone occurred a few times. J is TRBJ2-5 and V is TRBV29-1, with 9 bases aligning to TRBD1. The trim removed 3 bases at V and 6 bases at J, leaving 8 bases unmatched. Per germline, CDR1 SQVTM and CDR2 ANQGSEA. This CDR3 contains 14 residues. The CDR3 region has the DNA TGCAGCGTTGACGGGGCGGGACAGGGAAAGACCCAGTACTTC. Encoded protein: CSVDGAGQGKTQYF. Full variable domain (remainder filled in from reference TRBV29-1 and TRBJ2-5): SAVISQKPSRDICQRGTSLTIQCQVDSQVTMMFWYRQQPGQSLTLIATANQGSEATYESGFVIDKFPISRPNLTFSTLTVSNMSPEDSSIYLCSVDGAGQGKTQYFGPGTRLLVL.

The V gene is TRBV7-3, the J gene TRBJ2-5, with D tentatively TRBD2 (6 bases). CDR3 size: 15 residues. V was cut by 5 bases and J by 0 bases, with 13 bases left in between. Germline V gene sequence: CDR1 SGHTA, CDR2 FQGTGA. The CDR3 reads CASSPTAGNQETQYF. Here the CDR3 DNA reads TGTGCCAGCAGCCCCACTGCGGGGAACCAAGAGACCCAGTACTTC.

The J gene is TRBJ1-1, the V gene TRBV6-2 or TRBV6-3; TRBD1 matches at 7 bases. Germline trimming cut 2 bases from V and 2 bases from J; bases unmatched to any gene: 5. Germline CDR1 and CDR2: MNHEY and SVGEGT. CDR3 length equals 15 residues. The CDR3 reads CASSYPNRGNTEAFF. The CDR3 region has the DNA TGTGCCAGCAGTTACCCAAACAGGGGAAACACTGAAGCTTTCTTT.

This rearrangement joins TRBV6-5 to TRBJ2-7, with D uncertain. Trimming left V 5 bases short and J 4 bases short, with 3 bases between. Germline V gene data show CDR1 as MNHEY and CDR2 as SVGAGI. The CDR3 loop spans 10 amino acids. The CDR3 bases are TGTGCCAGCAGTACTTACGAGCAGTACTTC. Translated, it gives CASSTYEQYF.

J is TRBJ2-5 and V is TRBV2; tentative D call: TRBD1 (6 bases). This CDR3 comprises 14 residues. Germline CDR1 SNHLY, CDR2 FYNNEI. This CDR3 is CAQAGDRAGQTQYF. CDR3 coding DNA: TGTGCTCAAGCAGGGGACCGGGCTGGTCAGACCCAGTACTTC.

The chain recombines TRBV5-6 with TRBJ1-1, with D unclear. This CDR3 has 14 amino acids. Germline loops: CDR1 SGHDT, CDR2 YYEEEE. V was pared by 1 base and J by 3 bases, with 10 bases between. The CDR3 bases are TGTGCCAGCAGCTTGCCCGGGAGTTACACTGAAGCTTTCTTT. It codes for CASSLPGSYTEAFF.

This clone was observed a handful of times. The rearrangement uses TRBV27 and TRBJ1-2, with a weak D call TRBD1 (6 bases). The CDR3 loop spans 12 amino acids. The germline V gene has CDR1 MNHEY and CDR2 SMNVEV (reference sequence). V gave up 7 bases and J gave up 5 bases, with 11 bases separating them. The CDR3 spells CASMDSYYGYTF. In DNA form, the CDR3 reads TGTGCCAGCATGGACAGTTATTATGGCTACACCTTC.